The rows below give T cell receptor beta chains drawn from one sample of a study of T cell responses to AZD1222 COVID-19 vaccine. Clones were read by immunoSEQ multiplex PCR, and TCRdb kept only the in-frame ones, dropping some. The table lists approximately 120,000 clones, just over 90% of them singletons. The source was peripheral blood, collected on day 0 of AZD1222 vaccination. The receptors here all came from an adult in good health. Both conserved end residues are trimmed from each CDR3. The D gene is left open where the match is weak.

D gene,V gene,CDR3 protein
.,TRBV2,ASSLDQAGREQY
.,TRBV27,ASSFVPYEQY
.,TRBV2,ASNDREETQY
.,TRBV4-2,ASSQEATERNTIY
.,TRBV7-9,ASSVEGGRTEAF
.,TRBV19,ASSSSGPNNQPQH
.,TRBV27,ASTGRVDSPLH
TRBD2,TRBV6-1,ASSEFSGGGRDTQY
.,TRBV10-3,AISEIGETQY
TRBD1,TRBV7-8,ASSSQGVHSNQPQH
.,TRBV11-3,ASSLGGVSYNEQF
TRBD1,TRBV5-6,ASSLQGTNEKLF
.,TRBV25-1,ASSEQGYGYT
TRBD2,TRBV5-1,ASSLGLGTDTQY
TRBD1,TRBV9,ASSVGQGAVYGYT
TRBD2,TRBV19,ASSIGLAGVYEQY
.,TRBV11-2,ASSLERGRSYEQY
.,TRBV30,AWAPLPAGELF
TRBD1,TRBV15,ATSIPTGTYEQY
TRBD2,TRBV6-5,ASTIAGIGTGELF
.,TRBV7-2,ASSLGKGLEQY
.,TRBV18,ASSPTYRNRELSQETQY
.,TRBV14,ASSRYNEQF
.,TRBV9,ASGGGYNSPLH
TRBD1,TRBV9,ASSVADGQGSGYT
.,TRBV12-3/TRBV12-4,ASSSGLNEKLF